The 27 T cell receptor beta chains presented below share a single source sample, sequenced in a study of blood T cell repertoires in COVID-19. Clones were sequenced by immunoSEQ multiplex PCR, and TCRdb holds only the in-frame ones, with some missing. The sample gives roughly 280,000 clones, less than 90% of which show up once; nearly 2% is in the top ten. The sequenced sample was peripheral blood. These receptors all stem from a man in his thirties or forties with active or convalescent COVID-19.

The chain employs TRBV5-5 and TRBJ1-2; 9 bases are a match to TRBD1. Trimming removed 2 bases from V and 6 bases from J; junction bases left unmatched: 2. CDR1 is SGHKS and CDR2 is YYEKEE in the germline V gene (reference sequence). The CDR3 length is 13 residues. The CDR3 is CASSFWTGDGYTF. The CDR3, as DNA: TGTGCCAGCAGCTTCTGGACAGGGGATGGCTACACCTTC.

This clone was detected only once. The chain has TRBV4-2 and TRBJ2-3, with 7 bases identical to TRBD1. Trimming took 1 base from V and 0 from J; bases not matched to a gene: 4. CDR3 length: 16 residues. The germline CDR1 and CDR2 sequences are LGHNA and YNFKEQ. CDR3 in DNA: TGTGCCAGCAGCCAAGTCCCGGGACAGAGCACAGATACGCAGTATTTT. Translating gives CASSQVPGQSTDTQYF.

The chain uses TRBV24-1 and TRBJ2-2; the match to TRBD1 covers 8 bases. Germline assignment: CDR1 KGHDR and CDR2 SFDVKD. The CDR3 loop spans 16 amino acids. V shed 9 bases and J 2 bases; nucleotides not matched to a gene: 10. The CDR3 loop reads CATGQGQGANTGELFF. DNA for the CDR3: TGTGCCACCGGGCAGGGGCAGGGGGCCAACACCGGGGAGCTGTTTTTT.

The genes are TRBV19 and TRBJ2-1, with a possible D match to TRBD2 (6 bases). The CDR3 is 13 amino acids. The V gene's germline CDR1 is LNHDA and CDR2 SQIVND (reference sequence). Trimming left V 5 bases short and J 6 bases short, with 11 bases between. This CDR3 is CASSPPLANEQFF. The CDR3 DNA reads TGTGCCAGTAGTCCCCCACTAGCCAATGAGCAGTTCTTC.

J is TRBJ2-1 and V is TRBV7-2; D uncertain. Germline CDR1 SGHTA, CDR2 FQGNSA. Deletions cut 5 bases from V and 10 bases from J, with 15 bases between. This CDR3 is built from 13 residues. This CDR3 reads CASSPRISWEQFF. The DNA for the CDR3 is TGTGCCAGCAGCCCGCGCATCTCATGGGAGCAGTTCTTC. Variable domain in full (rest from reference TRBV7-2 and TRBJ2-1): GAGVSQSPSNKVTEKGKDVELRCDPISGHTALYWYRQSLGQGLEFLIYFQGNSAPDKSGLPSDRFSAERTGGSVSTLTIQRTQQEDSAVYLCASSPRISWEQFFGPGTRLTVL.

The chain is built from TRBV12-3 or TRBV12-4 and TRBJ1-2; D gene ambiguous. This CDR3 contains 13 residues. The V and J ends lost 7 bases and 3 bases respectively, with 12 bases between them. The CDR3 DNA follows: TGTGCCAGCAACCTTGAGGGTTACTATGGCTACACCTTC. Translation gives CASNLEGYYGYTF.

The chain joins TRBV12-5 to TRBJ1-2; no definite D call. CDR3 length: 12 amino acids. V lost 6 bases to trimming and J lost 3 bases, with 8 bases between them. Germline loops: CDR1 LGHNT, CDR2 FRNRAP. For the CDR3, the DNA is TGTGCTAGTGGACCGAGGTACTATGGCTACACCTTC. Translation: CASGPRYYGYTF.

V and J are TRBV5-1 and TRBJ1-2; no definite D call. CDR3 length: 10 residues. Trimming removed 7 bases at V and 6 bases at J, with 7 bases between. Germline CDR1 is SGHRS and CDR2 is YFSETQ. In DNA form, the CDR3 reads TGCGCCAGCCGAGTCGATGGCTACACCTTC. This encodes CASRVDGYTF. Together with reference TRBV5-1 and TRBJ1-2, the CDR3 gives the full variable domain: KAGVTQTPRYLIKTRGQQVTLSCSPISGHRSVSWYQQTPGQGLQFLFEYFSETQRNKGNFPGRFSGRQFSNSRSEMNVSTLELGDSALYLCASRVDGYTFGSGTRLTVV.

The genes are TRBV5-8 and TRBJ1-1, with TRBD1 identical over 7 bases. Trimming cost V 6 bases and J 6 bases; bases outside gene matches: 17. Germline values: CDR1 SGHTS, CDR2 YDEGEE. This CDR3 is built from 16 residues. This CDR3 is CASTSGTAFRFAEAFF. For the CDR3, the DNA is TGTGCCAGCACATCCGGGACAGCCTTTCGCTTCGCTGAAGCTTTCTTT.

This chain connects TRBV11-3 to TRBJ2-7; a weak D match, TRBD1 (5 bases). The V and J ends lost 3 bases and 6 bases respectively, with 12 bases between them. The CDR3 covers 13 residues. The germline gives CDR1 SGHNT, CDR2 YENEEA. The CDR3 coding sequence is TGTGCCAGCAGCTTCCTCTCTGGGGCCGAGCAGTACTTC. It translates to CASSFLSGAEQYF.

The rearrangement links TRBV27 to TRBJ1-6; possibly TRBD1 for D (6 bases). CDR3 length equals 15 residues. Trimming left V 6 bases short and J 7 bases short, with 16 bases between. Per the germline V gene, CDR1 is MNHEY and CDR2 is SMNVEV (reference sequence). The CDR3 region has the DNA TGTGCCAGCAGCGAGAGGGGGGGGGTGAATTCACCCCTCCACTTT. Translated, it gives CASSERGGVNSPLHF.

The chain recombines TRBV9 with TRBJ1-2; 7 positions match TRBD1. Germline trimming cut 3 bases from V and 4 bases from J; bases unmatched to any gene: 9. The CDR3 loop spans 15 amino acids. Germline CDR1 and CDR2: SGDLS and YYNGEE. DNA for the CDR3: TGTGCCAGCAGCGCCGAAACCGGGACAGCCTATGGCTACACCTTC. Amino acid sequence: CASSAETGTAYGYTF.

This rearrangement joins TRBV6-5 to TRBJ2-7; weak D call: TRBD1 (5 bases). The CDR3 consists of 14 residues. The germline V gene has CDR1 MNHEY and CDR2 SVGAGI. Trimming pared 2 bases from V and 3 bases from J, leaving 11 bases between. The CDR3 DNA is TGTGCCAGCAGTTACGGGCCAGGGAACTACGAGCAGTACTTC. Its protein is CASSYGPGNYEQYF.

This clone appeared a few times. This chain joins TRBV6-5 and TRBJ2-7; 12 bases match TRBD2. CDR3 size: 15 residues. Germline assignment: CDR1 MNHEY and CDR2 SVGAGI. With 7 bases clipped from V and 5 bases from J, the junction kept 9 bases outside the gene matches. CDR3 region: CASITRGLAGDEQYF. As DNA, the CDR3 is TGTGCCAGCATCACTCGGGGACTAGCGGGCGACGAGCAGTACTTC.

With respect to this clone: At one of its ends the junction is not consistent with the germline gene, which may arise from a read error. The chain is built from TRBV7-3 and TRBJ2-6, with 9 bases identical to TRBD1. Germline V gene data show CDR1 as SGHTA and CDR2 as FQGTGA. The CDR3 is made up of 20 amino acids. This CDR3 reads CASSVTGTGPSFSGANVLTF. CDR3 DNA: TGTGCCAGCAGCGTAACGGGGACAGGGCCTTCTTTCTCTGGGGCCAACGTCCTGACTTTC. Complete variable domain (other parts from reference TRBV7-3 and TRBJ2-6): GAGVSQTPSNKVTEKGKYVELRCDPISGHTALYWYRQSLGQGPEFLIYFQGTGAADDSGLPNDRFFAVRPEGSVSTLKIQRTERGDSAVYLCASSVTGTGPSFSGANVLTFGAGSRLTVL.

The gene calls are TRBV24-1 and TRBJ2-5, with D hard to call. V lost 3 bases and J lost 2, with 6 bases in between. The CDR3 is made up of 13 amino acids. The germline CDR1 and CDR2 sequences are KGHDR and SFDVKD. The CDR3 spells CATSDNRQETQYF. CDR3 DNA: TGTGCCACCAGTGATAACAGACAAGAGACCCAGTACTTC.

The chain uses TRBV10-3 and TRBJ1-1; D perhaps matches TRBD1 (5 bases). Trimming took off 2 bases at V and 3 bases at J, with 19 bases between the two ends. Germline V CDR1 and CDR2: ENHRY, SYGVKD. CDR3 length: 17 residues. This chain's CDR3 is CAISETDLQVSDTEAFF. DNA for the CDR3: TGTGCCATCAGTGAGACTGACCTACAGGTATCCGACACTGAAGCTTTCTTT.

This chain links TRBV9 with TRBJ2-7; 7 bases match TRBD1. Germline values: CDR1 SGDLS, CDR2 YYNGEE. With 1 base clipped from V and 3 bases from J, the junction kept 7 bases outside the gene matches. CDR3 length: 15 amino acids. The CDR3 loop is CASSVTGTVNYEQYF. The CDR3 DNA follows: TGTGCCAGCAGCGTAACGGGGACAGTAAACTACGAGCAGTACTTC.

This clone has more than one count but fewer than ten. The chain uses TRBV2 and TRBJ1-2; D is possibly TRBD1 (6 bases). The CDR3 is 12 amino acids. Germline CDR1 SNHLY, CDR2 FYNNEI. V lost 5 bases, J lost 4 bases, and 8 bases lay in between. This CDR3 reads CASSQDSYGYTF. CDR3 in DNA: TGTGCCAGCAGTCAGGACAGCTATGGCTACACCTTC.

This rearrangement joins TRBV11-2 to TRBJ1-1; perhaps TRBD1 as D (5 bases). Trimming removed 5 bases from V and 3 bases from J, with 10 bases in between. Germline V gene data show CDR1 as SGHAT and CDR2 as FQNNGV. This CDR3 is 13 amino acids long. CDR3 region: CASSLQTDTEAFF. In DNA form, the CDR3 reads TGTGCCAGCAGCCTACAGACAGACACTGAAGCTTTCTTT. Together with reference TRBV11-2 and TRBJ1-1, the CDR3 gives the full variable domain: EAGVAQSPRYKIIEKRQSVAFWCNPISGHATLYWYQQILGQGPKLLIQFQNNGVVDDSQLPKDRFSAERLKGVDSTLKIQPAKLEDSAVYLCASSLQTDTEAFFGQGTRLTVV.

The V gene is TRBV7-6, the J gene TRBJ2-2, with no clear D. From germline, CDR1 is SGHVS and CDR2 FNYEAQ. The length of the CDR3 is 14 residues. With 0 bases removed from V and 2 bases from J, the gap between germline ends came to 4 bases. CDR3 protein: CASSLAVNTGELFF. In DNA, the CDR3 is TGTGCCAGCAGCTTAGCTGTAAACACCGGGGAGCTGTTTTTT.

This clone has just one count. The CDR3 DNA is TGTGCCAGCAGTTACGGGGGGTCTGGGGCCAACGTCCTGACTTTC. It is translated as CASSYGGSGANVLTF. The J gene is TRBJ2-6, the V gene TRBV6-2 or TRBV6-3; D is perhaps TRBD2 (6 bases). V was shortened by 2 bases and J by 1 base, with 6 bases between the two germline ends. CDR3 size: 15 residues. CDR1 MNHEY and CDR2 SVGEGT come from the germline V gene.

The rearrangement uses TRBV4-1 and TRBJ1-2; unclear D gene. Per the germline V gene, CDR1 is MGHRA and CDR2 is YSYEKL. V lost 4 bases, J lost 4 bases, and 19 bases lay in between. This CDR3 has 16 amino acids. CDR3 coding DNA: TGCGCCAGCAGCCCAACTTGGGAGCTCAGTGCCTATGGCTACACCTTC. It is translated as CASSPTWELSAYGYTF.

The chain carries TRBV25-1 and TRBJ2-3; D uncertain. The CDR3 loop spans 13 amino acids. V lost 10 bases to trimming and J lost 2 bases, with 13 bases between them. Germline V gives CDR1 MGHDK, CDR2 SYGVNS. The CDR3 spells CAIRPRHTDTQYF. For the CDR3, the DNA is TGTGCCATCAGACCGAGACACACAGATACGCAGTATTTT.

The rearrangement links TRBV10-1 to TRBJ2-1; 12 bases are a match to TRBD2. Germline values: CDR1 WNHNN, CDR2 SYGVQD (reference sequence). This CDR3 contains 15 residues. V gave up 5 bases and J gave up 7 bases; unmatched junction bases: 6. CDR3 bases: TGCGCCAGCAGTCACCTAGCGGGGGGGCGGAATGAGCAGTTCTTC. Its translation: CASSHLAGGRNEQFF.

The chain's CDR3 is CASSYEGSAYNEQFF. CDR3 sequence (DNA): TGCGCCAGCAGCTATGAGGGATCAGCTTACAATGAGCAGTTCTTC. The chain is built from TRBV5-1 and TRBJ2-1, with a tentative D call TRBD2 (5 bases). V shed 3 bases and J shed 4 bases, with 14 bases lying between them. The germline CDR1 and CDR2 sequences are SGHRS and YFSETQ. This CDR3 is 15 amino acids long.

The chain uses TRBV4-2 and TRBJ2-7; 7 nucleotides match TRBD1. The CDR3 is made up of 13 amino acids. CDR1 and CDR2 from the germline V gene are LGHNA and YNFKEQ. The V segment lost 4 bases and the J segment 7 bases; nucleotides outside the gene matches: 7. CDR3 sequence: CASSPTGSREQYF. Here the CDR3 DNA reads TGTGCCAGCAGCCCGACAGGGTCAAGGGAGCAGTACTTC.